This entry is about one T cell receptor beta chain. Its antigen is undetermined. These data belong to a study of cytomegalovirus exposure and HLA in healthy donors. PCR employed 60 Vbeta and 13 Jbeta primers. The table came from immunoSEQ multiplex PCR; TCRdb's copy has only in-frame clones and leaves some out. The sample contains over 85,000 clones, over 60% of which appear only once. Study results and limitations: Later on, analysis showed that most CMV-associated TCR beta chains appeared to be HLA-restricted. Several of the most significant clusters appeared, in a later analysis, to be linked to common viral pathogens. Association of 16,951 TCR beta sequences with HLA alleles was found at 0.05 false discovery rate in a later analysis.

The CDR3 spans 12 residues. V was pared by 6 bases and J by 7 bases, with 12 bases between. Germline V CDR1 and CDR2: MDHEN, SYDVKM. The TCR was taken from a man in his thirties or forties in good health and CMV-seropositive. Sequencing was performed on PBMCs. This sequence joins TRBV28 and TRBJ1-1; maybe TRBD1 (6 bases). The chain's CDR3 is CASSAPDSEAFF. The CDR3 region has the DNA TGTGCCAGCAGCGCCCCGGACAGTGAAGCTTTCTTT.